These 2 T cell receptor beta chains were sequenced from one sample in a study of cytomegalovirus exposure and HLA in healthy donors. The primer mix had 60 Vbeta and 13 Jbeta primers. The repertoire was sequenced with immunoSEQ multiplex PCR; TCRdb's copy has only in-frame clones and lacks some. The top ten clones hold about 1.5% of a sample with approximately 140,000 clones, roughly 79% of them seen once. Sample: PBMCs. These TCRs come from a woman aged 18-29 years in good health and CMV-seronegative.

This clone was found once. The chain is built from TRBV4-1 and TRBJ1-2; 9 bases are shared with TRBD1. This CDR3 is built from 14 residues. The V gene end was trimmed by 3 bases and the J gene end by 6 bases; junction bases not matched to a gene: 5. Per germline, CDR1 MGHRA and CDR2 YSYEKL. This CDR3 reads CASSHGTGRDGYTF. For the CDR3, the DNA is TGCGCCAGCAGCCATGGGACAGGGCGGGATGGCTACACCTTC.

The genes are TRBV11-1 and TRBJ2-2; TRBD2 might be the D (5 bases). The CDR3 runs 13 residues. CDR1 and CDR2 (germline): SGHAT, FQDESV (reference sequence). V lost 1 base and J lost 6, with 6 bases in between. CDR3 DNA sequence: TGTGCCAGCAGCTTAGTGGGAGCCGGGGAGCTGTTTTTT. Its protein is CASSLVGAGELFF.